The clone carrying this TCR beta chain was counted between two and nine times. This sample is part of a study of T cells in Graves' hyperthyroidism and ophthalmopathy. It was RNA transcripts that yielded the amplified TCR beta CDR3 regions. In the first-round RT-PCR of the TCR CDR3, the HTBI primer set was used. TCRdb passed the multiplex PCR reads through MiXCR, listing each CDR3 protein once. The sample records 500,000 to 550,000 distinct CDR3 sequences, around 21% being singletons. Sequencing input: blood. The receptor's source is a man aged 18 to 29 with Graves' hyperthyroidism.

CDR3 coding DNA: TGTGCCAGCAGTTCCCCCCCCGGGGGCAGGGAGACCCAGTACTTC. Its translation is CASSSPPGGRETQYF. The chain has TRBV12-3 or TRBV12-4 and TRBJ2-5; tentatively, D is TRBD1 or TRBD2 (6 bases each). The CDR3 consists of 15 residues. V lost 4 bases and J lost 5, with 17 bases in between.